This passage covers 32 T cell receptor beta chains from one sample sequenced in a study of blood T cells in healthy people across ages. A sample-barcoded 5' primer and a J-beta primer mix were used in a second PCR of about 7 to 11 cycles. MiXCR, applied by TCRdb to the 5' RACE reads, yields one record per CDR3 protein. Of about 780,000 distinct CDR3 sequences listed, more than 35% are singletons. The sequenced sample was blood. Receptors were obtained from a man at least 80 years old in good health.

The V call is TRBV28, the J call TRBJ2-1; TRBD2 might be the D (6 bases). The V end lost 2 bases, the J end lost 7 bases, and 9 bases lay between the germline ends. The CDR3 totals 13 residues. Germline CDR1 MDHEN, CDR2 SYDVKM. The CDR3 reads CASSLPGRNEQFF. Written as DNA, the CDR3 is TGTGCCAGCAGTTTACCAGGGAGGAATGAGCAGTTCTTC.

The chain has TRBV20-1 and TRBJ2-1, with 7 bases lining up with TRBD2. This CDR3 spans 15 amino acids. Germline V gives CDR1 DFQATT, CDR2 SNEGSKA (reference sequence). V lost 6 bases, J lost 6 bases, and 14 bases stayed unmatched. The CDR3 DNA follows: TGCAGTGCCGAGTCGACTAGCTCTCTACCCAATGAGCAGTTCTTC. It specifies CSAESTSSLPNEQFF.

The chain couples TRBV12-3 or TRBV12-4 to TRBJ2-3, with D possibly matching TRBD2 (5 bases). V was clipped by 5 bases and J by 4 bases, with 16 bases between them. The CDR3 contains 15 residues. DNA of the CDR3: TGTGCCAGCAGTCTAGGGAGCGTGAACGCAGATACGCAGTATTTT. This sequence encodes CASSLGSVNADTQYF.

This clonotype turned up a few times. The rearrangement uses TRBV9 and TRBJ2-7; TRBD1 aligns across 11 bases. The V and J ends lost 7 bases and 2 bases, in that order; junction bases with no gene match: 2. Germline V lookup: CDR1 SGDLS, CDR2 YYNGEE. This CDR3 contains 13 residues. The CDR3 loop is CASGQGATYEQYF. CDR3 coding DNA: TGTGCCAGCGGACAGGGGGCCACCTACGAGCAGTACTTC.

The rearrangement uses TRBV4-1 and TRBJ2-7, with 14 bases lining up with TRBD2. Germline assignment: CDR1 MGHRA and CDR2 YSYEKL. The CDR3 runs to 16 residues. Germline trimming cut 0 bases from V and 7 bases from J; bases unmatched to any gene: 5. This CDR3 is CASSQEGTSGSNEQYF. CDR3 nucleotide sequence: TGCGCCAGCAGCCAAGAAGGGACTAGCGGGAGCAATGAGCAGTACTTC.

This clonotype was counted once. The chain employs TRBV28 and TRBJ2-3; D might be TRBD2 (6 bases). This CDR3 is built from 15 residues. The germline V gene has CDR1 MDHEN and CDR2 SYDVKM. The germline V and J ends were trimmed by 4 bases and 2 bases, with 13 bases remaining between them. The CDR3 nucleotides are TGTGCCAGCAGTTCCCCCCTAGCGCCCACAGATACGCAGTATTTT. Its translation: CASSSPLAPTDTQYF.

This sequence joins TRBV12-3 or TRBV12-4 and TRBJ2-6; tentative D call: TRBD2 (6 bases). This CDR3 is 17 amino acids long. V was pared by 3 bases and J by 2 bases, with 14 bases between. The CDR3 DNA is TGTGCCAGCAGTTTGCAGGGAGGTACGGCTGGGGCCAACGTCCTGACTTTC. Translating gives CASSLQGGTAGANVLTF.

V gene TRBV6-1 combines with J gene TRBJ1-1; 9 bases match TRBD1. With V trimmed by 6 bases and J by 7 bases, 6 bases remained unmatched. Germline CDR1 is MNHNS and CDR2 is SASEGT. This CDR3 is built from 13 residues. CDR3: CASSGTGFGEAFF. The CDR3 DNA follows: TGTGCCAGCAGCGGGACAGGGTTTGGTGAAGCTTTCTTT.

J is TRBJ2-5 and V is TRBV5-1; 7 bases are a match to TRBD2. V lost 0 bases to trimming and J lost 2 bases; unmatched junction nucleotides: 7. CDR3 size: 16 residues. CDR1 is SGHRS, CDR2 YFSETQ, per germline. This CDR3 reads CASSLGLAVLQETQYF. The CDR3 nucleotides are TGCGCCAGCAGCTTGGGGCTAGCGGTCCTGCAAGAGACCCAGTACTTC. The full variable domain, with the rest looked up from reference TRBV5-1 and TRBJ2-5, is KAGVTQTPRYLIKTRGQQVTLSCSPISGHRSVSWYQQTPGQGLQFLFEYFSETQRNKGNFPGRFSGRQFSNSRSEMNVSTLELGDSALYLCASSLGLAVLQETQYFGPGTRLLVL.

This clonotype was detected only once. The chain employs TRBV7-2 and TRBJ2-4; 9 nucleotides agree with TRBD2. Germline CDR1 reads SGHTA; CDR2 reads FQGNSA. J was trimmed by 0 bases and V by 4 bases; bases with no gene match: 7. The CDR3 consists of 17 residues. CDR3 sequence: CASSSSLAGLAKNIQYF. DNA for the CDR3: TGTGCCAGCAGCTCTTCTCTAGCGGGATTAGCCAAAAACATTCAGTACTTC.

With regard to this clonotype: This may come from a read error, since a much larger clone is one base off. This chain links TRBV4-2 with TRBJ2-7, with TRBD2 identical over 9 bases. The J segment lost 7 bases and the V segment lost 4 bases, leaving 8 bases of the junction unmatched. Germline CDR1 LGHNA, CDR2 YNFKEQ. This CDR3 region has 14 residues. The chain's CDR3 is CASSPGTSLNEQYF. In nucleotides, the CDR3 is TGTGCCAGCAGCCCCGGGACTAGCCTGAATGAGCAGTACTTC.

This clonotype was counted only a few times. This rearrangement joins TRBV20-1 to TRBJ2-3; 7 bases are a match to TRBD1. V trimming: 5 bases; J trimming: 5 bases; junction bases outside the gene matches: 7. This CDR3 comprises 13 residues. Germline values: CDR1 DFQATT, CDR2 SNEGSKA (reference sequence). CDR3 coding DNA: TGCAGTGCTGCGCGGACAGGTGTAGATACGCAGTATTTT. It translates to CSAARTGVDTQYF.

V gene TRBV6-2 or TRBV6-3 combines with J gene TRBJ2-5; possibly TRBD2 for D (5 bases). In germline, CDR1 is MNHEY, CDR2 SVGEGT. There are 13 residues in the CDR3. The V end lost 5 bases, the J end lost 11 bases, and 18 bases lay between the germline ends. The chain's CDR3 is CASSNAPGSEQYF. DNA of the CDR3: TGTGCCAGCAGTAATGCTCCGGGGAGTGAGCAGTACTTC.

This sequence joins TRBV30 and TRBJ2-1; 7 bases line up with TRBD1. Unmatched junction bases numbered 3, after V lost 0 bases and J lost 4 bases. CDR1 GTSNPN and CDR2 SVGIG come from the germline V gene (reference sequence). This CDR3 is built from 14 residues. The CDR3 loop is CAWSVGQNYNEQFF. The CDR3 DNA is TGTGCCTGGAGTGTGGGACAGAATTACAATGAGCAGTTCTTC.

This clonotype has ten or more counts. The V call is TRBV5-1, the J call TRBJ2-1; possibly TRBD1 or TRBD2 for D (6 bases each). Germline V lookup: CDR1 SGHRS, CDR2 YFSETQ. The CDR3 spans 17 residues. Deletions cut 4 bases from V and 2 bases from J, with 19 bases between. The CDR3 here is CASSRGGQPKTYNEQFF. The CDR3 DNA reads as TGCGCCAGCAGCCGAGGGGGGCAGCCTAAAACCTACAATGAGCAGTTCTTC.

The rearrangement uses TRBV27 and TRBJ2-1; D gene unclear. CDR1 MNHEY and CDR2 SMNVEV come from the germline V gene (reference sequence). The CDR3 loop spans 11 amino acids. V was trimmed by 7 bases and J by 4 bases, leaving 5 bases between them. The CDR3: CASTYYNEQFF. CDR3 DNA sequence: TGTGCCAGCACTTATTACAATGAGCAGTTCTTC.

V gene TRBV28 combines with J gene TRBJ2-5; maybe TRBD2 (5 bases). CDR1 and CDR2 (germline): MDHEN, SYDVKM. The CDR3 loop spans 14 amino acids. Trimming took off 8 bases at V and 2 bases at J, with 15 bases between the two ends. CDR3 loop: CASYGPGSQETQYF. In nucleotides, the CDR3 is TGTGCCAGCTACGGCCCGGGATCACAAGAGACCCAGTACTTC.

In its sample, this clonotype was seen a few times. The chain couples TRBV12-3 or TRBV12-4 to TRBJ2-5, with 8 bases fitting TRBD2. Germline trimming cut 3 bases from V and 6 bases from J; bases unmatched to any gene: 9. This CDR3 has 15 amino acids. CDR3 amino acids: CASSLASGSTKTQYF. DNA for the CDR3: TGTGCCAGCAGTTTGGCCAGCGGGAGTACTAAGACCCAGTACTTC.

The chain employs TRBV6-6 and TRBJ2-7; tentatively, D is TRBD1 or TRBD2 (5 bases each). The CDR3 spans 17 residues. Trimming took off 4 bases at V and 2 bases at J, with 21 bases between the two ends. In germline, CDR1 is MNHNY, CDR2 SVGAGI (reference sequence). CDR3 region: CASSSGRRLSFTYEQYF. The CDR3 nucleotides read TGTGCCAGCAGTTCGGGACGGCGTCTCTCTTTTACCTACGAGCAGTACTTC.

Note on this clonotype: The junction and the germline gene differ at one end; a read error may be behind it. The chain links TRBV24-1 to TRBJ2-2; the D call may be TRBD1 or TRBD2 (5 bases each). Germline V gives CDR1 KGHDR, CDR2 SFDVKD. There are 15 residues in the CDR3. The CDR3 nucleotides read TGTGCCACCAGTGAGGGACGGATGAACGCCGGGGAGCTGTTTTTT. Translated: CATSEGRMNAGELFF.

This clonotype turned up a few times. The chain employs TRBV5-6 and TRBJ2-3, with D possibly TRBD2 on 6 matching bases. This CDR3 comprises 17 residues. Trimming pared 3 bases from V and 2 bases from J, leaving 19 bases between. The germline V gene encodes CDR1 SGHDT and CDR2 YYEEEE. The CDR3 coding sequence is TGTGCCAGCAGCTCCAGGCCGGGACTTTCTTACACAGATACGCAGTATTTT. Protein sequence: CASSSRPGLSYTDTQYF.

The chain recombines TRBV7-2 with TRBJ2-7; D possibly corresponds to TRBD2 (6 bases). V was cut by 1 base and J by 6 bases, with 13 bases left in between. CDR3 size: 14 residues. Germline values: CDR1 SGHTA, CDR2 FQGNSA. CDR3 amino acids: CASSLGWASVEQYF. As DNA, the CDR3 is TGTGCCAGCAGCTTAGGTTGGGCTAGCGTCGAGCAGTACTTC.

The chain has TRBV29-1 and TRBJ2-3, with 13 bases matching TRBD2. The germline gives CDR1 SQVTM, CDR2 ANQGSEA. Trimming took 7 bases from V and 5 from J; bases not matched to a gene: 9. This CDR3 spans 15 amino acids. This CDR3 reads CSAAGLAGDLDTQYF. The CDR3 coding sequence is TGCAGCGCCGCTGGACTAGCGGGAGACCTAGATACGCAGTATTTT.

This clonotype was counted at least ten times. V gene TRBV4-1 combines with J gene TRBJ2-7, with TRBD1 matching 8 bases. CDR3 length: 18 residues. J was trimmed by 4 bases and V by 1 base; bases with no gene match: 15. From germline, CDR1 is MGHRA and CDR2 YSYEKL. CDR3 nucleotides: TGCGCCAGCAGCCAAGTGGGGACAGGCCCCCAGATACTTTACGAGCAGTACTTC. Translated: CASSQVGTGPQILYEQYF.

V usage is TRBV7-8 and J usage is TRBJ2-7, with D possibly TRBD1 on 6 matching bases. Deletions cut 7 bases from V and 2 bases from J, with 15 bases between. This CDR3 comprises 14 residues. Germline loops: CDR1 SGHVS, CDR2 FQNEAQ. CDR3 amino acids: CASTTQGLPYEQYF. DNA of the CDR3: TGTGCCAGCACTACCCAGGGGCTTCCCTACGAGCAGTACTTC.

This clonotype was detected ten times or more. The rearrangement joins TRBV12-3 or TRBV12-4 to TRBJ2-5; D might be TRBD2 (5 bases). This CDR3 has 13 amino acids. Trimming left V 3 bases short and J 5 bases short, with 10 bases between. The CDR3 DNA follows: TGTGCCAGCAGTTTTTCCGGGATGGAGACCCAGTACTTC. As protein: CASSFSGMETQYF.

This sequence joins TRBV9 and TRBJ2-5, with 10 nucleotides matching TRBD2. The germline CDR1 and CDR2 sequences are SGDLS and YYNGEE. This CDR3 contains 16 residues. V lost 3 bases and J lost 2; bases outside the gene matches: 7. CDR3 in DNA: TGTGCCAGCAGCGATAATCAGCGGGGGGGACAAGAGACCCAGTACTTC. It translates to CASSDNQRGGQETQYF. Complete variable domain (other parts from reference TRBV9 and TRBJ2-5): DSGVTQTPKHLITATGQRVTLRCSPRSGDLSVYWYQQSLDQGLQFLIQYYNGEERAKGNILERFSAQQFPDLHSELNLSSLELGDSALYFCASSDNQRGGQETQYFGPGTRLLVL.

This clonotype has just a few counts. This sequence joins TRBV20-1 and TRBJ2-1; TRBD1 or TRBD2 may be the D gene (6 bases each). CDR3 length: 12 residues. Looked up from germline, CDR1 is DFQATT and CDR2 is SNEGSKA (reference sequence). The ends were cut back, 5 bases at V and 8 bases at J, with 13 bases in the middle. The CDR3 DNA reads as TGCAGTGCTTTTCACAGGGAGGATGAGCAGTTCTTC. It yields the protein CSAFHREDEQFF.

The chain carries TRBV12-3 or TRBV12-4 and TRBJ1-1; TRBD1 matches 7 bases. The CDR3 spans 14 residues. V gave up 6 bases and J gave up 5 bases; unmatched junction bases: 9. CDR3 in DNA: TGTGCCAGCAGCCTAGGAATACAGGGGACTGAAGCTTTCTTT. Encoded protein: CASSLGIQGTEAFF.

The V call is TRBV20-1, the J call TRBJ2-7, with 9 positions matching TRBD2. TRBJ2-5 explains the end of the DNA better; the J call may be wrong. There are 15 residues in the CDR3. Germline CDR1 DFQATT, CDR2 SNEGSKA (reference sequence). In nucleotides, the CDR3 is TGCAGTGCTAGAGATGTAGCGGGAGTTCAAGAGACCCAGTACTTC. It translates to CSARDVAGVQETQYF.

The chain joins TRBV12-3 or TRBV12-4 to TRBJ1-1; 10 nucleotides match TRBD1. This CDR3 is 15 amino acids long. Trimming removed 7 bases from V and 7 bases from J; junction bases left unmatched: 12. The CDR3 coding sequence is TGTGCCAGCATCCCAGCCGGGACAGGGGAATTTGAAGCTTTCTTT. Protein: CASIPAGTGEFEAFF.

V and J are TRBV7-9 and TRBJ2-3, with 9 bases that match TRBD1. Looked up from germline, CDR1 is SEHNR and CDR2 is FQNEAQ (reference sequence). This CDR3 has 14 amino acids. Unmatched junction bases numbered 7, after V lost 7 bases and J lost 5 bases. CDR3 sequence reads: CASKVDRGKDTQYF. CDR3 DNA sequence: TGTGCCAGCAAGGTCGACAGGGGGAAAGATACGCAGTATTTT.